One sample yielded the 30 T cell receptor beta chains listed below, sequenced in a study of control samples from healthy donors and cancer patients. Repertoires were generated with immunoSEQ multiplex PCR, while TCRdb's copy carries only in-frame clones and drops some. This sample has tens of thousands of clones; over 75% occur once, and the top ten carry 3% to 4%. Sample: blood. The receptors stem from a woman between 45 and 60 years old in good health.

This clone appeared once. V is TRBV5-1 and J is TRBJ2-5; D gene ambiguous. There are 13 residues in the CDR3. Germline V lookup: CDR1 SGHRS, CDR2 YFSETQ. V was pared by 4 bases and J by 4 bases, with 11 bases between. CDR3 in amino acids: CASSEASGETQYF. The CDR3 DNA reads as TGCGCCAGCAGCGAAGCCTCTGGAGAGACCCAGTACTTC.

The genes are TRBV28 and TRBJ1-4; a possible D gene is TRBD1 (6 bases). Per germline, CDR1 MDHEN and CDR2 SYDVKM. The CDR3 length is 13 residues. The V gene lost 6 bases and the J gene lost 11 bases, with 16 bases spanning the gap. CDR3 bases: TGTGCCAGCAGCCCTGGGGGGGGCTGGAAACTGTTTTTT. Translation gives CASSPGGGWKLFF. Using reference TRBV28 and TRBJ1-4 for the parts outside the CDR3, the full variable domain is DVKVTQSSRYLVKRTGEKVFLECVQDMDHENMFWYRQDPGLGLRLIYFSYDVKMKEKGDIPEGYSVSREKKERFSLILESASTNQTSMYLCASSPGGGWKLFFGSGTQLSVL.

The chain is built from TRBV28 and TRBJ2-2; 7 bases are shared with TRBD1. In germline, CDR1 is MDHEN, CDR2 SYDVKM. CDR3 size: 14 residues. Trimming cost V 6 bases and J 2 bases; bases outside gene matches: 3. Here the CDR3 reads CASRRQGNTGELFF. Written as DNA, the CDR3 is TGTGCCAGCAGAAGACAGGGAAACACCGGGGAGCTGTTTTTT.

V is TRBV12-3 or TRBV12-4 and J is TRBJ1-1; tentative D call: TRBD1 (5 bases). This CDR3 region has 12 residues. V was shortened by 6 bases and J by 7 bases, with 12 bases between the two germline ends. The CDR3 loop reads CASSLGHNEAFF. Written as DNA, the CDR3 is TGTGCCAGCAGCCTCGGACACAATGAAGCTTTCTTT.

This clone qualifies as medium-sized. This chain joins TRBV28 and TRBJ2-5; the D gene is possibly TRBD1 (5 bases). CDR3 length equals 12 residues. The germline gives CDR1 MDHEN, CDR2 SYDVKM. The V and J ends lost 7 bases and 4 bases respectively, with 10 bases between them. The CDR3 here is CASNFQGETQYF. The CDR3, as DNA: TGTGCCAGCAACTTCCAGGGAGAGACCCAGTACTTC.

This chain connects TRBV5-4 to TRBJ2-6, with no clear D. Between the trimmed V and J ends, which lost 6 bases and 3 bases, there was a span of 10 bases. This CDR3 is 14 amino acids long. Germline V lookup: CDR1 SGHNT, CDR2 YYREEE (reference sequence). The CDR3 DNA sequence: TGTGCCAGCAACCCACGAGGTGGGGCCAACGTCCTGACTTTC. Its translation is CASNPRGGANVLTF.

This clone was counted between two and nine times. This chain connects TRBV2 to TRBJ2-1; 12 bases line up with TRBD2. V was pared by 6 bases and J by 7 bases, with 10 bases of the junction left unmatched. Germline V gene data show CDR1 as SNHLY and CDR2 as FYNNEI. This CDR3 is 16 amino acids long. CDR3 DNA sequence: TGTGCCAGCAGCCCTGCTAGCGGGAGGGGGGGGAATGAGCAGTTCTTC. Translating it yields CASSPASGRGGNEQFF.

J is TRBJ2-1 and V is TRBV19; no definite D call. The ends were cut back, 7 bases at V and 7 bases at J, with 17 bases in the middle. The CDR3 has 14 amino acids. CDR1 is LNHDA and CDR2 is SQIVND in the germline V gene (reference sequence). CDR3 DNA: TGTGCCAGTACTACCGGGCTAACCCCTAATGAGCAGTTCTTC. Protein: CASTTGLTPNEQFF.

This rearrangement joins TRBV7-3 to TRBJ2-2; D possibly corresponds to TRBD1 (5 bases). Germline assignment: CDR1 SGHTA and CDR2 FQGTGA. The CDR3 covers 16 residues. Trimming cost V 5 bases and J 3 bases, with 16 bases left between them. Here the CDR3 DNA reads TGTGCCAGCAGCCCCCAGGGAAGGGTAGACACCGGGGAGCTGTTTTTT. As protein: CASSPQGRVDTGELFF.

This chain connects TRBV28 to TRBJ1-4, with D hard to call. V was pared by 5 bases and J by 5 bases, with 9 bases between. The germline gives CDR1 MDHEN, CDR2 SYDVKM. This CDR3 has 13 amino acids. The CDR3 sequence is CASSLDGNEKLFF. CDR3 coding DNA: TGTGCCAGCAGTCTCGATGGAAATGAAAAACTGTTTTTT.

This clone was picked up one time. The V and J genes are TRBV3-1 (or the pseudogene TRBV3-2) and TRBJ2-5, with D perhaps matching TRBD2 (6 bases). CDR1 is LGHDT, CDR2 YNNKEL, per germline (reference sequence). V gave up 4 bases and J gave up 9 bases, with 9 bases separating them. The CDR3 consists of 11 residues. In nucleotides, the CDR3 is TGTGCCAGCAGCCGCCGACTAGCCCAGTACTTC. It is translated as CASSRRLAQYF.

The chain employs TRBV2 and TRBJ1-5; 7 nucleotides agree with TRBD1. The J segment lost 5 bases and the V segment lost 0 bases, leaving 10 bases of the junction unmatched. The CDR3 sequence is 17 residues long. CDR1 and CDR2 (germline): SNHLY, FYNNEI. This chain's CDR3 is CASSEAVSITGDQPQHF. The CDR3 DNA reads TGTGCCAGCAGTGAAGCTGTTAGTATTACAGGGGATCAGCCCCAGCATTTT.

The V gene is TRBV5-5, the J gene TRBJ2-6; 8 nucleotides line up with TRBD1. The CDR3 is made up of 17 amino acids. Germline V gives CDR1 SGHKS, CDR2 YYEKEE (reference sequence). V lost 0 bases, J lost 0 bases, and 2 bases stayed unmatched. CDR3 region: CASSLETGVSGANVLTF. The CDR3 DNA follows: TGTGCCAGCAGCTTGGAGACAGGGGTCTCTGGGGCCAACGTCCTGACTTTC.

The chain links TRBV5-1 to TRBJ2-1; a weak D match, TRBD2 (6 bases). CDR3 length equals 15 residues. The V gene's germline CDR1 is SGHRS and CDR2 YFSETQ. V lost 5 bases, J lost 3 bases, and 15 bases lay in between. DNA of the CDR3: TGCGCCAGCAGGGTTCGGGAGTCCGTCTACAATGAGCAGTTCTTC. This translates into CASRVRESVYNEQFF.

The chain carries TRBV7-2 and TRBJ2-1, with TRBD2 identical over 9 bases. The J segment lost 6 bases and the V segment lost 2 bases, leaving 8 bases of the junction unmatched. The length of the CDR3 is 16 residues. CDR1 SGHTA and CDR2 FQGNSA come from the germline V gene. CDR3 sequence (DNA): TGTGCCAGCAGCTTAATAGCGGGAGAATGGGGCAATGAGCAGTTCTTC. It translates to CASSLIAGEWGNEQFF.

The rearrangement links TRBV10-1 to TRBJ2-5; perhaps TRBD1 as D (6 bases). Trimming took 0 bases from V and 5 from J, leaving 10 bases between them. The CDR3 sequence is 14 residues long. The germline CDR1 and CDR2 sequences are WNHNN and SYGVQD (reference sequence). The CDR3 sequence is CASSESARGETQYF. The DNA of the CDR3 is TGCGCCAGCAGTGAGTCGGCCAGGGGTGAGACCCAGTACTTC.

CDR3 bases: TGTGCCAGCAGCCCGGACTTGGGTTCCTACGAGCAGTACTTC. Protein: CASSPDLGSYEQYF. The chain joins TRBV5-4 to TRBJ2-7; tentative D call: TRBD2 (5 bases). Germline lookup yields CDR1 SGHNT and CDR2 YYREEE (reference sequence). This CDR3 spans 14 amino acids. V gave up 4 bases and J gave up 1 base, with 12 bases separating them.

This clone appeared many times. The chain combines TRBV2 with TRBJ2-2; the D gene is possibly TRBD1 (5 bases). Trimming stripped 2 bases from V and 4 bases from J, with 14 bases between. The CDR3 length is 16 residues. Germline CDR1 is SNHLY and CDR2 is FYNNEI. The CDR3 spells CASSESAGSITGELFF. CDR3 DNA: TGTGCCAGCAGTGAATCGGCAGGGTCGATCACCGGGGAGCTGTTTTTT.

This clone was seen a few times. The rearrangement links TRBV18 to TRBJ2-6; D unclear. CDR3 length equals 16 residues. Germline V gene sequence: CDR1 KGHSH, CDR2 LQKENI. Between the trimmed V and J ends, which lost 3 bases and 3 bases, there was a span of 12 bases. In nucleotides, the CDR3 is TGTGCCAGCTCACCGGGTTTATCTAATGGGGCCAACGTCCTGACTTTC. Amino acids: CASSPGLSNGANVLTF.

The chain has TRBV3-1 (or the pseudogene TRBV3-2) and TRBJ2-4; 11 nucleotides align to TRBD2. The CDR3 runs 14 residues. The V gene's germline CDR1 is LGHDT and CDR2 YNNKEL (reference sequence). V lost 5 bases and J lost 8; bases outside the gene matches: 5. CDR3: CASSSPTSGDIQYF. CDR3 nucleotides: TGTGCCAGCAGCTCGCCGACTAGCGGGGACATTCAGTACTTC.

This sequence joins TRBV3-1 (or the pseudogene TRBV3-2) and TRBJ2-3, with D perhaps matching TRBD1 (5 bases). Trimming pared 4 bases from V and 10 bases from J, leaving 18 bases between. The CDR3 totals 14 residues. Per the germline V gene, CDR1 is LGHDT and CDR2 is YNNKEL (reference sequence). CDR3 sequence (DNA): TGTGCCAGCAGCCCGAGGACAAGACCCAGGGCGCAGTATTTT. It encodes CASSPRTRPRAQYF.

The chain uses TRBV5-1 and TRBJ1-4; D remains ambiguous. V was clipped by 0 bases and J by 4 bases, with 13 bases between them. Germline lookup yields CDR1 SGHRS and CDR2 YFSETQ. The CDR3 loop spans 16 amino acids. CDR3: CASSLGEMLFNEKLFF. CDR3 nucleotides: TGCGCCAGCAGCTTGGGGGAAATGCTTTTTAATGAAAAACTGTTTTTT.

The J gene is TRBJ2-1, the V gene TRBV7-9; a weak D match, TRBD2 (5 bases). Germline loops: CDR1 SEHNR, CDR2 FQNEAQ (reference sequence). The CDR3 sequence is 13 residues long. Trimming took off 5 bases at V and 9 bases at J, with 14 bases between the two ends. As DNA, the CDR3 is TGTGCCAGCAGCCCAGGATCCGCGGGTGAGCAGTTCTTC. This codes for CASSPGSAGEQFF.

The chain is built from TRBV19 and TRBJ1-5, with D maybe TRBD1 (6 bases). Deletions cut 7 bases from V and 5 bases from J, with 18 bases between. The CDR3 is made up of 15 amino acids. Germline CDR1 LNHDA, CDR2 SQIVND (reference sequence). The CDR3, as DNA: TGTGCCAGTACCCGGACAGCAGATACAGATCAGCCCCAGCATTTT. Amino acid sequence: CASTRTADTDQPQHF.

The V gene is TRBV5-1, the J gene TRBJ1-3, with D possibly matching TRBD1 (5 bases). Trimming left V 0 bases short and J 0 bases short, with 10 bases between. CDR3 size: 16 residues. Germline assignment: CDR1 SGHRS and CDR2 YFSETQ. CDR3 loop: CASSLAPGISGNTIYF. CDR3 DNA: TGCGCCAGCAGCTTGGCCCCAGGGATCTCTGGAAACACCATATATTTT.

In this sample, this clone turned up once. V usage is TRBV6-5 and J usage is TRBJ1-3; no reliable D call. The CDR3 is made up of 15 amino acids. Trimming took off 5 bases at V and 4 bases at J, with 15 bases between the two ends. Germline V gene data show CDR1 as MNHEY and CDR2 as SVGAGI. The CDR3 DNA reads TGTGCCAGCAGTCGAGCCTCCTTGGCCGGAAACACCATATATTTT. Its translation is CASSRASLAGNTIYF.

The chain's CDR3 is CAYPGQGASGYTF. For the CDR3, the DNA is TGTGCCTATCCGGGACAGGGGGCGAGTGGCTACACCTTC. J is TRBJ1-2 and V is TRBV30; 12 bases fit TRBD1. The germline gives CDR1 GTSNPN, CDR2 SVGIG (reference sequence). CDR3 length: 13 residues. After removal of 7 bases from V and 7 bases from J, the junction contained 7 bases not matched to a gene. The full variable domain, its missing parts supplied by reference TRBV30 and TRBJ1-2, is SQTIHQWPATLVQPVGSPLSLECTVEGTSNPNLYWYRQAAGRGLQLLFYSVGIGQISSEVPQNLSASRPQDRQFILSSKKLLLSDSGFYLCAYPGQGASGYTFGSGTRLTVV.

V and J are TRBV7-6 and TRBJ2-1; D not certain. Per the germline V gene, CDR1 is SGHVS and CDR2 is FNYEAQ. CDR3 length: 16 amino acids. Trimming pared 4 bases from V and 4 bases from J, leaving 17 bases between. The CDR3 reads CASSSQEITDYNEQFF. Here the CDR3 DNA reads TGTGCCAGCAGCTCTCAAGAAATAACGGATTACAATGAGCAGTTCTTC. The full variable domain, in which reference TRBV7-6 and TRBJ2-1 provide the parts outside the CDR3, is GAGVSQSPRYKVTKRGQDVALRCDPISGHVSLYWYRQALGQGPEFLTYFNYEAQQDKSGLPNDRFSAERPEGSISTLTIQRTEQRDSAMYRCASSSQEITDYNEQFFGPGTRLTVL.

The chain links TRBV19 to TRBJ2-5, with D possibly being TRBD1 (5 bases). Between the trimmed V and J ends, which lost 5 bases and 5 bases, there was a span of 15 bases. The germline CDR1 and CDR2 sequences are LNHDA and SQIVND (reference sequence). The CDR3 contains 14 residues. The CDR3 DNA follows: TGTGCCAGTAGTGAAGGGGTTTTCGGGGAGACCCAGTACTTC. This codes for CASSEGVFGETQYF.

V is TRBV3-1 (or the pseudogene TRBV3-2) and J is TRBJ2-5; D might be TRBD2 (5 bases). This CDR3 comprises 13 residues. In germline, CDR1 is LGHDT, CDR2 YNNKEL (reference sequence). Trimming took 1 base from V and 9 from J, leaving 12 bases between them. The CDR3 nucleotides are TGTGCCAGCAGCCAAGGCCGACTCGGGGCCCAGTACTTC. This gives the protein CASSQGRLGAQYF.